The 17 T cell receptor beta chains reported below all come from one sample, sequenced in a study of T cell repertoires in cytomegalovirus infection. Via MiXCR, TCRdb re-called the reads, giving one row per CDR3 protein. This sample carries roughly 720,000 distinct CDR3 sequences, 35% to 45% of them seen once, and the ten largest clones take 2.5% to 3%. The sequenced sample consisted of PBMCs. These receptor sequences come from a human donor in good health (CMV status not recorded). Some clones in this sample may be carry-over from other donors' samples.

This clonotype was counted ten times or more. The chain links TRBV27 to TRBJ1-5; D not certain. Germline CDR1 and CDR2: MNHEY and SMNVEV (reference sequence). The CDR3 has 14 residues. Trimming removed 6 bases from V and 1 base from J, with 10 bases in between. This CDR3 is CASRPTVSNQPQHF. The CDR3 nucleotides are TGTGCCAGCAGACCCACAGTAAGCAATCAGCCCCAGCATTTT.

A note on this clonotype: Possible read error: a much larger clone is one base away. V usage is TRBV11-2 and J usage is TRBJ2-7; perhaps D is TRBD1 or TRBD2 (5 bases each). Germline CDR1 SGHAT, CDR2 FQNNGV. This CDR3 region has 12 residues. CDR3 nucleotides: TGTGCCAGCAGCCCACCGGGGCGCGAGCAGCACTTC. It encodes CASSPPGREQHF.

This clonotype was seen more than once but under ten times. The rearrangement joins TRBV7-9 to TRBJ1-2; the match to TRBD1 covers 10 bases. Germline trimming cut 4 bases from V and 8 bases from J; bases unmatched to any gene: 7. CDR3 length: 14 amino acids. Per germline, CDR1 SEHNR and CDR2 FQNEAQ (reference sequence). The CDR3 loop reads CASSYPGTGDGYTF. As DNA, the CDR3 is TGTGCCAGCAGCTACCCCGGGACAGGGGACGGCTACACCTTC.

The V gene is TRBV5-1, the J gene TRBJ1-1, with TRBD1 matching 10 bases. Germline CDR1 SGHRS, CDR2 YFSETQ. The CDR3 is 14 residues long. Trimming cost V 4 bases and J 5 bases; bases outside gene matches: 5. The CDR3 DNA sequence: TGCGCCAGCAGCGTGACAGGGGGCCGAACTGAAGCTTTCTTT. This sequence encodes CASSVTGGRTEAFF.

In its sample, this clonotype was seen a few times. The chain links TRBV6-2 or TRBV6-3 to TRBJ1-6; perhaps TRBD1 as D (6 bases). Per the germline V gene, CDR1 is MNHEY and CDR2 is SVGEGT. V lost 6 bases and J 11 bases, leaving 8 bases between the germline ends. The CDR3 loop spans 11 amino acids. The CDR3 here is CASRGGTPLHF. The CDR3 nucleotides read TGTGCCAGCAGAGGGGGGACACCCCTCCACTTT.

J is TRBJ1-4 and V is TRBV6-1; D is unclear. The CDR3 covers 15 residues. V was trimmed by 7 bases and J by 0 bases, leaving 12 bases between them. Germline V lookup: CDR1 MNHNS, CDR2 SASEGT. The CDR3 loop reads CASTPTVATNEKLFF. The CDR3 bases are TGTGCCAGCACCCCTACGGTTGCAACTAATGAAAAACTGTTTTTT.

This clonotype has just a few counts. V usage is TRBV5-1 and J usage is TRBJ1-1; 8 nucleotides line up with TRBD1. Trimming cost V 0 bases and J 4 bases; bases outside gene matches: 14. There are 18 residues in the CDR3. Germline V gene lookup returns CDR1 SGHRS and CDR2 YFSETQ. The CDR3 nucleotides are TGCGCCAGCAGCTTGGGATCAGGGGGCTCTCGTCGGGGCACTGAAGCTTTCTTT. Its translation: CASSLGSGGSRRGTEAFF.

The V call is TRBV28, the J call TRBJ1-1; D is uncertain. The CDR3 covers 11 residues. The germline V gene has CDR1 MDHEN and CDR2 SYDVKM. V was pared by 1 base and J by 6 bases, with 3 bases between. This CDR3 reads CASSLFPEAFF. In nucleotides, the CDR3 is TGTGCCAGCAGTTTATTCCCTGAAGCTTTCTTT.

The chain carries TRBV7-8 and TRBJ2-7; TRBD1 matches 8 bases. This CDR3 comprises 14 residues. CDR1 is SGHVS and CDR2 is FQNEAQ in the germline V gene. Unmatched junction bases numbered 7, after V lost 5 bases and J lost 4 bases. The CDR3 loop is CASSEPGQAYEQYF. The CDR3 DNA reads as TGTGCCAGCAGCGAGCCGGGACAGGCTTACGAGCAGTACTTC.

In this sample, this clonotype turned up a few times. The gene calls are TRBV6-1 and TRBJ2-1; TRBD2 might be the D (6 bases). The CDR3 runs 13 residues. Germline V gene lookup returns CDR1 MNHNS and CDR2 SASEGT. V lost 7 bases, J lost 6 bases, and 13 bases lay in between. In nucleotides, the CDR3 is TGTGCCAGCACCTTGGGGGGACCCAATGAGCAGTTCTTC. Translated, it gives CASTLGGPNEQFF.

This sequence joins TRBV7-6 and TRBJ1-1; D possibly corresponds to TRBD1 (6 bases). The CDR3 extends over 15 amino acids. The ends were cut back, 5 bases at V and 0 bases at J, with 13 bases in the middle. Germline lookup yields CDR1 SGHVS and CDR2 FNYEAQ. The DNA for the CDR3 is TGTGCCAGCAGCCACCGGGGGGGGCTGAACACTGAAGCTTTCTTT. Protein sequence: CASSHRGGLNTEAFF.

This CDR3 reads CASSPGRPEYYGYTF. The CDR3 DNA is TGTGCCAGCTCACCGGGACGGCCGGAGTACTATGGCTACACCTTC. This chain links TRBV18 with TRBJ1-2; TRBD1 might be the D (5 bases). CDR1 is KGHSH, CDR2 LQKENI, per germline. The CDR3 length is 15 residues. Between the trimmed V and J ends, which lost 3 bases and 3 bases, there was a span of 14 bases. Filled out from reference TRBV18 and TRBJ1-2, the complete variable domain reads NAGVMQNPRHLVRRRGQEARLRCSPMKGHSHVYWYRQLPEEGLKFMVYLQKENIIDESGMPKERFSAEFPKEGPSILRIQQVVRGDSAAYFCASSPGRPEYYGYTFGSGTRLTVV.

This rearrangement joins TRBV4-1 to TRBJ1-5; 10 bases fit TRBD1. The CDR3 has 21 amino acids. V was clipped by 1 base and J by 0 bases; unmatched bases: 15. Germline CDR1 and CDR2: MGHRA and YSYEKL. Here the CDR3 DNA reads TGCGCCAGCAGCCAAGCCCGGATTCTTGGACAGGGGGTAAATAGCAATCAGCCCCAGCATTTT. It encodes CASSQARILGQGVNSNQPQHF.

This sequence joins TRBV5-4 and TRBJ2-3; TRBD1 might be the D (5 bases). V was cut by 0 bases and J by 2 bases, with 10 bases left in between. The CDR3 covers 15 residues. The germline gives CDR1 SGHNT, CDR2 YYREEE (reference sequence). CDR3 sequence reads: CASSLGQTNTDTQYF. CDR3 bases: TGTGCCAGCAGCTTGGGACAGACCAACACAGATACGCAGTATTTT.

V is TRBV6-1 and J is TRBJ2-4; D remains ambiguous. Per the germline V gene, CDR1 is MNHNS and CDR2 is SASEGT. This CDR3 has 16 residues. With 5 bases removed from V and 3 bases from J, the gap between germline ends came to 17 bases. The CDR3 sequence is CASSLVTDGFKNIQYF. The CDR3, as DNA: TGTGCCAGCAGTTTAGTTACGGACGGTTTCAAAAACATTCAGTACTTC.

In this sample, this clonotype turned up a few times. The chain employs TRBV7-8 and TRBJ1-1; D unresolved. The V gene's germline CDR1 is SGHVS and CDR2 FQNEAQ. CDR3 size: 15 residues. V lost 5 bases to trimming and J lost 1 base, with 14 bases between them. The DNA for the CDR3 is TGTGCCAGCAGCCCCCGTTGGGAGAGGAACACTGAAGCTTTCTTT. It specifies CASSPRWERNTEAFF. Supplemented by reference TRBV7-8 and TRBJ1-1, the full variable domain reads GAGVSQSPRYKVAKRGQDVALRCDPISGHVSLFWYQQALGQGPEFLTYFQNEAQLDKSGLPSDRFFAERPEGSVSTLKIQRTQQEDSAVYLCASSPRWERNTEAFFGQGTRLTVV.

CDR3 sequence reads: CASSFQDGNEKLFF. CDR3 in DNA: TGTGCCAGCAGTTTCCAGGACGGTAATGAAAAACTGTTTTTT. V is TRBV28 and J is TRBJ1-4; D remains ambiguous. V was shortened by 3 bases and J by 4 bases, with 9 bases between the two germline ends. Germline V lookup: CDR1 MDHEN, CDR2 SYDVKM. This CDR3 is 14 amino acids long.